This T cell receptor beta chain was retrieved from a study of T cell changes during pregnancy in multiple sclerosis. Clones were read by immunoSEQ multiplex PCR, and TCRdb kept only the in-frame ones, dropping some. Of 20,000 to 25,000 clones in the sample, roughly 89% were seen once. The table lists this clone with a few counts. CDR3 length equals 14 residues. With 10 bases clipped from V and 6 bases from J, the junction kept 12 bases outside the gene matches. Germline V gene data show CDR1 as ENHRY and CDR2 as SYGVKD. The chain couples TRBV10-3 to TRBJ1-5, with 7 bases that match TRBD1. The sample consisted of CD8+ T cells from peripheral blood mononuclear cells, taken in the first trimester of pregnancy. This TCR derives from a female donor in good health, enrolled as a control in a pregnancy study. The CDR3 sequence is CATGGGQDGQPQHF. In DNA, the CDR3 is TGTGCCACTGGCGGTGGACAGGACGGTCAGCCCCAGCATTTT.